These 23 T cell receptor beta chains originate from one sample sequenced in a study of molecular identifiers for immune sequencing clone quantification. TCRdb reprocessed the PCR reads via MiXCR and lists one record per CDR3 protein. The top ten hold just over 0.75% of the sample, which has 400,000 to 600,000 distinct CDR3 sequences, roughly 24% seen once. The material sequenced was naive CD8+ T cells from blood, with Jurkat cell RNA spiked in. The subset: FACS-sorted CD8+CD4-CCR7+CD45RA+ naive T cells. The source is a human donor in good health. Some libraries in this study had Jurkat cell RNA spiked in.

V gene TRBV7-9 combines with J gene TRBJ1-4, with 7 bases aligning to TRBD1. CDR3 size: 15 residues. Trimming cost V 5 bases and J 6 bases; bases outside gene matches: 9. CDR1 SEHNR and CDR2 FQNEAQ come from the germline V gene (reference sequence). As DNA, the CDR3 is TGTGCCAGCAGCCCGCAGACAGGGTTTGATGAAAAACTGTTTTTT. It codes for CASSPQTGFDEKLFF.

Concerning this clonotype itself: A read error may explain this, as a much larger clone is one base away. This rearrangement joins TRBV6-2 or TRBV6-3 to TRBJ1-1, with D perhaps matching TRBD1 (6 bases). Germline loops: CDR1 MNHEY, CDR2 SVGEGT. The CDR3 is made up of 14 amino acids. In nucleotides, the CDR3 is TGTGCCGGCAGTTGGACAGATACAAACACTGAAGCTTTCTTT. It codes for CAGSWTDTNTEAFF.

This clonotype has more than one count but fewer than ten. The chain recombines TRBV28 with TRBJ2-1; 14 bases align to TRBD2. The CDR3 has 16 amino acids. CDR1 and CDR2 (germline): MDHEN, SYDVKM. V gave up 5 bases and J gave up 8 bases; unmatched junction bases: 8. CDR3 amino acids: CASSAPGLAGEDEQFF. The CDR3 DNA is TGTGCCAGCAGTGCACCGGGACTAGCGGGAGAGGATGAGCAGTTCTTC.

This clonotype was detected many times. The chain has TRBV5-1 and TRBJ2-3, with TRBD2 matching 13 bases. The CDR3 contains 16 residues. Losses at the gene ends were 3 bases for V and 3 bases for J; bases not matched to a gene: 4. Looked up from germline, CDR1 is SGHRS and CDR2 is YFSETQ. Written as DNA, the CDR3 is TGCGCCAGCAGCTCAGAGACTAGCGGGGGGACAGATACGCAGTATTTT. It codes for CASSSETSGGTDTQYF.

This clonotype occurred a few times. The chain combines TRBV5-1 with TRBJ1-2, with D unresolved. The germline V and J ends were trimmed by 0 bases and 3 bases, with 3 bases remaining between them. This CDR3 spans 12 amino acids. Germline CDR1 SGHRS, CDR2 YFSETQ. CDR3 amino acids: CASSLEDYGYTF. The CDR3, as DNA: TGCGCCAGCAGCTTGGAGGACTATGGCTACACCTTC.

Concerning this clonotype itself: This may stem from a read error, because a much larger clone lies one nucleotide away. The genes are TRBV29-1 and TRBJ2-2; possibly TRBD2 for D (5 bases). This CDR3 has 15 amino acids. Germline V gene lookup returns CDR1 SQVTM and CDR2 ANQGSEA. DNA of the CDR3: TGCAGCGTTGAAGATCGGCTAGCTGGCACCGGGGAGCTGATTTTT. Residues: CSVEDRLAGTGELIF.

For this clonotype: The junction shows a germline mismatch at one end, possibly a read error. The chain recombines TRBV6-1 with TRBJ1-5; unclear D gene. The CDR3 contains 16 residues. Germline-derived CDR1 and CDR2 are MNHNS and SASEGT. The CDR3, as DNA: TGTGCCAGCAGTGAAGCGCGAAGATACCTCAATCAGCCCCAGCCTTTT. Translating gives CASSEARRYLNQPQPF.

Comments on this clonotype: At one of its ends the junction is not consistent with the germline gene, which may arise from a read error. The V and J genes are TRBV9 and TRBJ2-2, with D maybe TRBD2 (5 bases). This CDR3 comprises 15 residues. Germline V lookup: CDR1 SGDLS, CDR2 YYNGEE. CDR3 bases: TGTGCCAGCAGCGTACAAAGAGTTAACACCGGGGAGCGGTTTTTT. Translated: CASSVQRVNTGERFF.

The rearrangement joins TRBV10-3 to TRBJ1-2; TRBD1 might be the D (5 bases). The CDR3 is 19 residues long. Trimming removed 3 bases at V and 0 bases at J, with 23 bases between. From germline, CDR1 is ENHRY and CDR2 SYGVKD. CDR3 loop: CAISDSTQTRDGANYGYTF. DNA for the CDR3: TGTGCCATCAGTGACAGCACACAAACAAGGGACGGGGCTAACTATGGCTACACCTTC.

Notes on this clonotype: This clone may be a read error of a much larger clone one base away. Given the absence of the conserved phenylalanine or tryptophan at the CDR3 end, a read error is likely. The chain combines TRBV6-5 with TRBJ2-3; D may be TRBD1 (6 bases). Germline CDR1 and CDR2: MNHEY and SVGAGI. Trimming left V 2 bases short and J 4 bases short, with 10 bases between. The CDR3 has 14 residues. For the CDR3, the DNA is TGTGCCAGCAGTTACAGGGCAGGGGCAGATACGCAGTATCTT. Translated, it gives CASSYRAGADTQYL.

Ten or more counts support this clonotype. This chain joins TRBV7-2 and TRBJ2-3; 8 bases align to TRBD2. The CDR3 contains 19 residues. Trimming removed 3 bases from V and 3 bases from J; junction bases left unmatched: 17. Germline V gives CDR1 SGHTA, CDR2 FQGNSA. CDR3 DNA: TGTGCCAGCAGCTTTTATTTTCGATCGGGGGGGGCTAAGACAGATACGCAGTATTTT. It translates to CASSFYFRSGGAKTDTQYF.

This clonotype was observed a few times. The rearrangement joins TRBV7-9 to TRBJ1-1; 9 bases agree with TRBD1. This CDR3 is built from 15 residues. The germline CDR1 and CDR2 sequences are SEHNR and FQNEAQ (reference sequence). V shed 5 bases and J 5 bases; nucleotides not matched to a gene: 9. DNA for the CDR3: TGTGCCAGCAGCATCGGGACAGGGTTTAGTACTGAAGCTTTCTTT. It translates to CASSIGTGFSTEAFF.

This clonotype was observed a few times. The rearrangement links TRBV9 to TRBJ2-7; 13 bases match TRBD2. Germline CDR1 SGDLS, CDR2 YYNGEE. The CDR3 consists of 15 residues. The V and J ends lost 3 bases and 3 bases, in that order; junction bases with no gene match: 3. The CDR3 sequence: CASSAGTSGVYEQYF. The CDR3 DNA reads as TGTGCCAGCAGCGCGGGGACTAGCGGGGTCTACGAGCAGTACTTC.

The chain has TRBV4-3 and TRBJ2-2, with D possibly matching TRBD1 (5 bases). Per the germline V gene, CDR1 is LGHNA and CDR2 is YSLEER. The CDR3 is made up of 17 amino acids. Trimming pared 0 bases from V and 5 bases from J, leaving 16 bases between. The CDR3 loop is CASSQDPAGQATGELFF. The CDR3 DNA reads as TGCGCCAGCAGCCAAGATCCCGCAGGGCAGGCAACCGGGGAGCTGTTTTTT.

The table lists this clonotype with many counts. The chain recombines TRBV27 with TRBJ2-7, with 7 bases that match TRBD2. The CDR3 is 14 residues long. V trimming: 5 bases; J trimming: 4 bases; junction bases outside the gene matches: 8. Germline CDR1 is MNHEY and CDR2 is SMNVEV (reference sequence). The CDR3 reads CASSAAAGAYEQYF. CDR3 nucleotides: TGTGCCAGCAGTGCCGCGGCGGGAGCTTACGAGCAGTACTTC.

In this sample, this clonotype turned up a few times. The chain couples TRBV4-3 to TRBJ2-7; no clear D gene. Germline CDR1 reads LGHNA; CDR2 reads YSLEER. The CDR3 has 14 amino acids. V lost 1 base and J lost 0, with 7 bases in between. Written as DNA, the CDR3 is TGCGCCAGCAGCCAAGTCCACAACTCCTACGAGCAGTACTTC. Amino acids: CASSQVHNSYEQYF.

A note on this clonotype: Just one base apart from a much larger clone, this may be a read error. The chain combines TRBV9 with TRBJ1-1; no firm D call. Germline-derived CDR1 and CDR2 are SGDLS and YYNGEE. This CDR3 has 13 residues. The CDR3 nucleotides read TGTGCCAGCAATACAGAAGAGAACACTGAAGCTTGCTTT. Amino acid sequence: CASNTEENTEACF.

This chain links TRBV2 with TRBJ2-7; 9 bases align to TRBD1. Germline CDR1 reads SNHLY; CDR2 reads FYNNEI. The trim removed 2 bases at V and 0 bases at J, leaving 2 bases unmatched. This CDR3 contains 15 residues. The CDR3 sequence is CASSEWGQGSYEQYF. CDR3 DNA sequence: TGTGCCAGCAGTGAATGGGGACAGGGCTCCTACGAGCAGTACTTC. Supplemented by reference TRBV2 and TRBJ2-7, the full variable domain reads EPEVTQTPSHQVTQMGQEVILRCVPISNHLYFYWYRQILGQKVEFLVSFYNNEISEKSEIFDDQFSVERPDGSNFTLKIRSTKLEDSAMYFCASSEWGQGSYEQYFGPGTRLTVT.

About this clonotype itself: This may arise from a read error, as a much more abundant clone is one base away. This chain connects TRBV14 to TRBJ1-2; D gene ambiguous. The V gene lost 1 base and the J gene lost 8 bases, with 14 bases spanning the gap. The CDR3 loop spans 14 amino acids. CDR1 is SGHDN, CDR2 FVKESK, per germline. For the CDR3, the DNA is TGTGCCAGCAGCCAAGCGCTTCTGGGTGAAGGCTACACCTTC. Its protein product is CASSQALLGEGYTF.

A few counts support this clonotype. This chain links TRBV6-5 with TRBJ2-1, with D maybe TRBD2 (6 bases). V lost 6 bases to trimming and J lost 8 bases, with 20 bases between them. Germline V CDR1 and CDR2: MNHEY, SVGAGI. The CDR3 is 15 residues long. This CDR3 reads CASRERAGRWDEQFF. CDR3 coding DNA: TGTGCCAGCAGGGAGCGGGCTGGGCGATGGGATGAGCAGTTCTTC.

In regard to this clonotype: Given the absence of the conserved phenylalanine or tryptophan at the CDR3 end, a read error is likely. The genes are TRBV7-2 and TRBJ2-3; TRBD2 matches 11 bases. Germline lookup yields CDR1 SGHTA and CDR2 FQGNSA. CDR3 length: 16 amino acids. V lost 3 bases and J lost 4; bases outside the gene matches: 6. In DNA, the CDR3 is TGTGCCAGCAGCTTTCTAGCGGGAGGAATCTCAGATACGCAGTATCTT. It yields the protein CASSFLAGGISDTQYL.

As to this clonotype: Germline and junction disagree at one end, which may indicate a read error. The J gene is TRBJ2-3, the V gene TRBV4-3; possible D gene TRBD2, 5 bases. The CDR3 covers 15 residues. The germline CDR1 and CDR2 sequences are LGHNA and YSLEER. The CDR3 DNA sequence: TGCGCCAGCGGCCAAGAGAGGGCAAGCACAGATACGCAGTATTTT. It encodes CASGQERASTDTQYF.

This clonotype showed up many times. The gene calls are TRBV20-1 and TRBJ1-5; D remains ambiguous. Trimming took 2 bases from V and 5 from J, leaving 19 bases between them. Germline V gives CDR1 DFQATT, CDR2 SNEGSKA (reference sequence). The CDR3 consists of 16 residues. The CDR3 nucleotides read TGCAGTGCTAGATCTACCGGCGGAAAGGTGCATCAGCCCCAGCATTTT. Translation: CSARSTGGKVHQPQHF.